This TCR beta chain was retrieved from a study of T cells in Graves' hyperthyroidism and ophthalmopathy. This clonotype was seen repeatedly, ten times or more. The antigen remains undetermined. Graves' hyperthyroidism qualified as stable when ophthalmopathy did not progress within 18 months. V lost 5 bases, J lost 7 bases, and 9 bases stayed unmatched. Germline CDR1 and CDR2: KGHDR and SFDVKD. This CDR3 comprises 15 residues. Amplification of TCR beta CDR3 regions was performed using RNA transcripts as template. Using the HTBI primer set, a first-round RT-PCR was run on the TCR CDR3. MiXCR was run by TCRdb on the multiplex PCR reads, yielding one entry per CDR3 protein. The top ten clones hold roughly 8.2% of a sample with roughly 290,000 distinct CDR3 sequences, roughly 15% of them seen once. The study's findings and limits: Ophthalmopathy prediction by the model preceded onset by a median approximately 6.1 months.

The genes are TRBV24-1 and TRBJ2-1, with 8 positions matching TRBD2. This TCR was recovered from a woman in her thirties or forties with Graves' hyperthyroidism. Material: blood. For the CDR3, the DNA is TGTGCCACCAGTGTCATGGCGGGAGGAGGGAATGAGCAGTTCTTC. Protein product: CATSVMAGGGNEQFF.